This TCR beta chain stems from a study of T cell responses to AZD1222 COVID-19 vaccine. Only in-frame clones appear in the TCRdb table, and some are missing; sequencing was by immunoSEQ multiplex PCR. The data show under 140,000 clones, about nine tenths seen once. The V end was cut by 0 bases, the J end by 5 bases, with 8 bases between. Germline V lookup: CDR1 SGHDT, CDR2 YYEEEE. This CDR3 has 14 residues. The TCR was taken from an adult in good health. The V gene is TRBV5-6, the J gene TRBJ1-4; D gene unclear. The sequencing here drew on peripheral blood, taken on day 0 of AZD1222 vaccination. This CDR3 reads CASSLAGSNEKLFF. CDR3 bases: TGTGCCAGCAGCTTGGCAGGATCAAATGAAAAACTGTTTTTT. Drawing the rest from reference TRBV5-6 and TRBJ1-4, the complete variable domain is DAGVTQSPTHLIKTRGQQVTLRCSPKSGHDTVSWYQQALGQGPQFIFQYYEEEERQRGNFPDRFSGHQFPNYSSELNVNALLLGDSALYLCASSLAGSNEKLFFGSGTQLSVL.